The 25 T cell receptor beta chains reported below all come from one sample, sequenced in a study of blood T cell repertoires in COVID-19. Here immunoSEQ multiplex PCR was the method, and the copy in TCRdb shows in-frame clones only, minus some. The sample lists around 300,000 clones, over 75% occurring once. The source material was PBMCs or T cells enriched from blood (not recorded which). Receptor source: a woman aged 25 to 39 who had recovered from COVID-19.

The chain couples TRBV20-1 to TRBJ2-5, with 8 bases matching TRBD2. Trimming removed 3 bases from V and 1 base from J; junction bases left unmatched: 10. The CDR3 totals 16 residues. Germline CDR1 DFQATT, CDR2 SNEGSKA (reference sequence). CDR3: CSASDRQRGTQETQYF. The CDR3 DNA reads TGCAGTGCTAGTGATCGTCAGCGGGGGACCCAAGAGACCCAGTACTTC.

The chain uses TRBV9 and TRBJ2-7; no clear D. Per germline, CDR1 SGDLS and CDR2 YYNGEE. Trimming removed 4 bases at V and 2 bases at J, with 13 bases between. The length of the CDR3 is 14 residues. CDR3 nucleotide sequence: TGTGCCAGCAGCCCCTCGGCGGCGACCTACGAGCAGTACTTC. Encoded protein: CASSPSAATYEQYF. The full variable domain, rest sourced from reference TRBV9 and TRBJ2-7, is DSGVTQTPKHLITATGQRVTLRCSPRSGDLSVYWYQQSLDQGLQFLIQYYNGEERAKGNILERFSAQQFPDLHSELNLSSLELGDSALYFCASSPSAATYEQYFGPGTRLTVT.

The chain carries TRBV25-1 and TRBJ2-1; D call uncertain. This CDR3 spans 13 amino acids. Germline assignment: CDR1 MGHDK and CDR2 SYGVNS. V lost 1 base and J lost 7, with 8 bases in between. For the CDR3, the DNA is TGTGCCAGCAGTGAATTAAGCTGGAATGAGCAGTTCTTC. Protein sequence: CASSELSWNEQFF.

The chain joins TRBV9 to TRBJ2-7, with 9 nucleotides matching TRBD2. CDR3 length equals 15 residues. J gave up 4 bases and V 0 bases, and 5 bases lay outside the gene matches. Germline V CDR1 and CDR2: SGDLS, YYNGEE. CDR3 coding DNA: TGTGCCAGCAGCGTAGGCATAGCGGGGGAATACGAGCAGTACTTC. Its protein is CASSVGIAGEYEQYF.

This chain connects TRBV5-5 to TRBJ1-2; 12 bases agree with TRBD1. The CDR3 is 18 amino acids. V lost 4 bases, J lost 8 bases, and 18 bases stayed unmatched. The germline CDR1 and CDR2 sequences are SGHKS and YYEKEE (reference sequence). CDR3 coding DNA: TGTGCCAGCAGCCCAGGTCCCGGGACAGGGGGCGTTATGATAGGCTACACCTTC. It encodes CASSPGPGTGGVMIGYTF.

The count of this clone is one. The V and J genes are TRBV7-9 and TRBJ2-7, with 8 bases fitting TRBD1. Per the germline V gene, CDR1 is SEHNR and CDR2 is FQNEAQ (reference sequence). V lost 1 base to trimming and J lost 2 bases; unmatched junction nucleotides: 4. The CDR3 spans 15 residues. The DNA for the CDR3 is TGTGCCAGCAGCTTAGGACAGGGGAAGGCCTACGAGCAGTACTTC. Protein sequence: CASSLGQGKAYEQYF.

The chain links TRBV5-1 to TRBJ1-1; tentative D call: TRBD1 (6 bases). The V and J ends lost 4 bases and 1 base respectively, with 20 bases between them. The length of the CDR3 is 17 residues. Germline loops: CDR1 SGHRS, CDR2 YFSETQ. CDR3: CASSAGRGARTNTEAFF. CDR3 nucleotide sequence: TGCGCCAGCAGCGCGGGGCGGGGGGCGCGAACGAACACTGAAGCTTTCTTT.

V and J are TRBV5-4 and TRBJ1-1, with 8 bases that match TRBD1. V gave up 3 bases and J gave up 6 bases; unmatched junction bases: 7. CDR3 length equals 14 residues. Germline CDR1 reads SGHNT; CDR2 reads YYREEE (reference sequence). CDR3 sequence reads: CASSSENRGSEAFF. In DNA form, the CDR3 reads TGTGCCAGCAGCTCGGAGAACAGGGGGTCTGAAGCTTTCTTT.

The rearrangement links TRBV15 to TRBJ2-1; 9 nucleotides agree with TRBD2. Germline trimming cut 8 bases from V and 6 bases from J; bases unmatched to any gene: 5. The CDR3 is 13 residues long. Germline CDR1 and CDR2: LNHNV and YYDKDF (reference sequence). For the CDR3, the DNA is TGTGCCACCGAGCTTAGCGGGGGCAATGAGCAGTTCTTC. Amino acid sequence: CATELSGGNEQFF.

The rearrangement uses TRBV18 and TRBJ1-3; TRBD1 matches 11 bases. This CDR3 is built from 17 residues. Trimming cost V 3 bases and J 0 bases; bases outside gene matches: 4. The germline V gene has CDR1 KGHSH and CDR2 LQKENI. In DNA form, the CDR3 reads TGTGCCAGCTCACCCGGGACAGGGGGAATCTCTGGAAACACCATATATTTT. This translates into CASSPGTGGISGNTIYF.

The CDR3 loop reads CASSQGFDIRDRITNGYTF. The DNA of the CDR3 is TGCGCCAGCAGCCAAGGATTCGATATTAGGGACAGGATAACTAATGGCTACACCTTC. This chain uses TRBV4-3 with TRBJ1-2, with 8 bases that match TRBD1. Germline V lookup: CDR1 LGHNA, CDR2 YSLEER. V gave up 1 base and J gave up 6 bases; unmatched junction bases: 19. The CDR3 consists of 19 residues.

The chain is built from TRBV28 and TRBJ1-1, with 9 bases fitting TRBD1. Trimming took 2 bases from V and 0 from J; bases not matched to a gene: 7. This CDR3 is 17 amino acids long. CDR1 is MDHEN, CDR2 SYDVKM, per germline. CDR3 sequence (DNA): TGTGCCAGCAGTTTAATAGCAGGGGACAGGGTGAACACTGAAGCTTTCTTT. Protein: CASSLIAGDRVNTEAFF. Full variable domain (missing parts from reference TRBV28 and TRBJ1-1): DVKVTQSSRYLVKRTGEKVFLECVQDMDHENMFWYRQDPGLGLRLIYFSYDVKMKEKGDIPEGYSVSREKKERFSLILESASTNQTSMYLCASSLIAGDRVNTEAFFGQGTRLTVV.

This chain connects TRBV10-3 to TRBJ2-7; the match to TRBD1 covers 9 bases. V was clipped by 4 bases and J by 2 bases; unmatched bases: 6. The CDR3 contains 15 residues. Germline V CDR1 and CDR2: ENHRY, SYGVKD. The CDR3 reads CAISVGTGSPYEQYF. CDR3 sequence (DNA): TGTGCCATCAGTGTGGGGACAGGGAGTCCCTACGAGCAGTACTTC.

The rearrangement links TRBV5-1 to TRBJ2-5, with D possibly matching TRBD1 (5 bases). Trimming shortened V by 0 bases and J by 1 base, and 13 bases separated the two germline ends. The CDR3 is 16 residues long. In germline, CDR1 is SGHRS, CDR2 YFSETQ. The chain's CDR3 is CASSLEPTGFQETQYF. The CDR3 DNA follows: TGCGCCAGCAGCTTGGAACCTACAGGATTCCAAGAGACCCAGTACTTC.

CDR3 residues: CASSYISNRGHEQYF. The CDR3 coding sequence is TGTGCCAGCAGTTATATATCAAACAGGGGCCACGAGCAGTACTTC. The rearrangement joins TRBV27 to TRBJ2-7; 7 bases line up with TRBD1. The V gene end was trimmed by 4 bases and the J gene end by 5 bases; junction bases not matched to a gene: 11. CDR1 is MNHEY, CDR2 SMNVEV, per germline (reference sequence). The CDR3 loop spans 15 amino acids.

CDR3 sequence reads: CASSPPGTGGGSPLHF. CDR3 bases: TGTGCCAGCAGCCCCCCCGGGACAGGTGGGGGGTCACCCCTCCACTTT. V and J are TRBV28 and TRBJ1-6, with TRBD1 identical over 8 bases. This CDR3 has 16 amino acids. The trim removed 6 bases at V and 10 bases at J, leaving 14 bases unmatched. Germline V gene data show CDR1 as MDHEN and CDR2 as SYDVKM.

The chain carries TRBV19 and TRBJ1-5; no reliable D call. CDR1 is LNHDA and CDR2 is SQIVND in the germline V gene (reference sequence). Trimming pared 2 bases from V and 2 bases from J, leaving 13 bases between. This CDR3 contains 16 residues. Written as DNA, the CDR3 is TGTGCCAGTAGTATATTTGGGAGGATCGGCAATCAGCCCCAGCATTTT. Its translation is CASSIFGRIGNQPQHF.

The chain uses TRBV6-5 and TRBJ1-6; D is uncertain. Trimming took off 3 bases at V and 13 bases at J, with 16 bases between the two ends. From germline, CDR1 is MNHEY and CDR2 SVGAGI. The CDR3 length is 14 residues. The CDR3 DNA reads as TGTGCCAGCAGTTATAGCCGTTTACCGGGGCCCCTCCACTTT. It translates to CASSYSRLPGPLHF.

This chain uses TRBV7-9 with TRBJ2-3, with D perhaps TRBD1 (5 bases). Germline V gene sequence: CDR1 SEHNR, CDR2 FQNEAQ (reference sequence). The CDR3 is 16 residues long. V was trimmed by 5 bases and J by 3 bases, leaving 18 bases between them. The CDR3 nucleotides are TGTGCCAGCAGCCCACCCCTCAGGGCTTTGACAGATACGCAGTATTTT. Translating it yields CASSPPLRALTDTQYF.

This sequence joins TRBV4-2 and TRBJ1-4, with 12 bases matching TRBD1. CDR1 and CDR2 from the germline V gene are LGHNA and YNFKEQ. CDR3 size: 19 residues. V lost 4 bases to trimming and J lost 5 bases; unmatched junction nucleotides: 14. The CDR3 sequence is CASSLIGAGQGALNEKLFF. The DNA of the CDR3 is TGTGCCAGCAGCCTGATTGGGGCGGGACAGGGGGCATTGAATGAAAAACTGTTTTTT.

This sequence joins TRBV2 and TRBJ1-5; 7 bases map to TRBD1. The CDR3 loop spans 15 amino acids. Unmatched junction bases numbered 7, after V lost 2 bases and J lost 6 bases. Germline V gene lookup returns CDR1 SNHLY and CDR2 FYNNEI. Here the CDR3 reads CASSETGALGQPQHF. In DNA, the CDR3 is TGTGCCAGCAGTGAAACAGGGGCCTTAGGTCAGCCCCAGCATTTT.

This clone showed up just a few times. The chain has TRBV5-5 and TRBJ1-1; 7 bases line up with TRBD1. Trimming removed 4 bases from V and 1 base from J; junction bases left unmatched: 4. This CDR3 has 14 residues. Germline CDR1 SGHKS, CDR2 YYEKEE (reference sequence). The CDR3 DNA sequence: TGTGCCAGCAGCCCGACAGGGTGGAACACTGAAGCTTTCTTT. Protein product: CASSPTGWNTEAFF. Filled out from reference TRBV5-5 and TRBJ1-1, the complete variable domain reads DAGVTQSPTHLIKTRGQQVTLRCSPISGHKSVSWYQQVLGQGPQFIFQYYEKEERGRGNFPDRFSARQFPNYSSELNVNALLLGDSALYLCASSPTGWNTEAFFGQGTRLTVV.

The CDR3 here is CASQGAVEQFF. The CDR3 DNA is TGTGCCAGTCAAGGGGCAGTCGAGCAGTTCTTC. This chain links TRBV19 with TRBJ2-1; D might be TRBD1 (5 bases). The V gene's germline CDR1 is LNHDA and CDR2 SQIVND (reference sequence). Trimming stripped 8 bases from V and 10 bases from J, with 12 bases between. The CDR3 spans 11 residues.

The J gene is TRBJ2-3, the V gene TRBV7-9; 10 nucleotides agree with TRBD2. Trimming removed 5 bases from V and 1 base from J; junction bases left unmatched: 6. Germline loops: CDR1 SEHNR, CDR2 FQNEAQ (reference sequence). The CDR3 length is 16 residues. The CDR3 loop reads CASSPGLAAGTDTQYF. Here the CDR3 DNA reads TGTGCCAGCAGCCCCGGACTAGCGGCAGGCACAGATACGCAGTATTTT.

The genes are TRBV5-5 and TRBJ2-7; TRBD1 is a possible D gene (6 bases). The germline gives CDR1 SGHKS, CDR2 YYEKEE (reference sequence). The CDR3 extends over 14 amino acids. V lost 5 bases and J lost 0, with 12 bases in between. The chain's CDR3 is CASSFTDSSYEQYF. The CDR3 coding sequence is TGTGCCAGCAGTTTTACGGACAGCTCCTACGAGCAGTACTTC.